This TCR beta chain was identified in a study of a mutant IDH1 vaccine in newly diagnosed glioma. The time point is: week 23, last vaccination. Each dose delivered 300 ug of mutant IDH1 20-mer peptide subcutaneously with imiquimod. About this clone itself: Its specificity is unknown.

V lost 1 base to trimming and J lost 4 bases; unmatched junction nucleotides: 4. The CDR3 is 15 residues long. Germline V gives CDR1 MGHRA, CDR2 YSYEKL. TCRdb's table, derived via immunoSEQ multiplex PCR, lists solely in-frame clones and lacks some. Of about 55,000 clones in the sample, under 90% are singletons; the top ten hold roughly 6.2%. The TCR comes from a man aged 40-49 years with glioma. The V gene is TRBV4-1, the J gene TRBJ1-2; 9 bases are a match to TRBD1. Sequencing was performed on PBMCs, taken from a glioma patient whose treatment included an IDH1 peptide vaccine. The CDR3 loop is CASSQAGTGFYGYTF. As DNA, the CDR3 is TGCGCCAGCAGCCAAGCCGGGACAGGGTTCTATGGCTACACCTTC.